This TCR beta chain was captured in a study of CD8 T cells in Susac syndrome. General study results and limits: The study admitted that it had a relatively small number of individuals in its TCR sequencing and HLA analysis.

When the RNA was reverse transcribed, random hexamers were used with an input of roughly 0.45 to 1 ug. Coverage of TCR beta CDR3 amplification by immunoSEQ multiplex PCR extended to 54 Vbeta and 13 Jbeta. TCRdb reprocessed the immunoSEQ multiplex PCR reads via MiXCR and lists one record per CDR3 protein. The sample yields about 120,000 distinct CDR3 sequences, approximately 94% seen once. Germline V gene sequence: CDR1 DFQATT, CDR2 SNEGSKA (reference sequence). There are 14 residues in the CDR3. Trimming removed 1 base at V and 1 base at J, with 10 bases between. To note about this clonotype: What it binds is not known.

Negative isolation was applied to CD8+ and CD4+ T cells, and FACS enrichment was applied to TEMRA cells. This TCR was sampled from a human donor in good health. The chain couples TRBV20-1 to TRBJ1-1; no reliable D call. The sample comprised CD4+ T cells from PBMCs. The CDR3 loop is CSARGGAQNTEAFF. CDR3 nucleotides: TGCAGTGCTAGAGGAGGAGCCCAGAACACTGAAGCTTTCTTT.